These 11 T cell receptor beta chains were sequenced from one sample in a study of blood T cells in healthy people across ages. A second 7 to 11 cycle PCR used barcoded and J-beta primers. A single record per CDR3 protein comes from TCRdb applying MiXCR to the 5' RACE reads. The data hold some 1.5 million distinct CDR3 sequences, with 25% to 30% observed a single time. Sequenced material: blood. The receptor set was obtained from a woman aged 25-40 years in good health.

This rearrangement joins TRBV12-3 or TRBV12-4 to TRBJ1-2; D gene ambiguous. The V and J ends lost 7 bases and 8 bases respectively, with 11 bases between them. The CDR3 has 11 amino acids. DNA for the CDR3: TGTGCCAGCATAAGCGTGGGCGGCTACACCTTC. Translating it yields CASISVGGYTF.

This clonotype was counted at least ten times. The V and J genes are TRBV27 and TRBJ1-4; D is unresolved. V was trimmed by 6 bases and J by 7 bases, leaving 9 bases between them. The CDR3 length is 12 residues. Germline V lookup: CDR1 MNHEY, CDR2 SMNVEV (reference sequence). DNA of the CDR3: TGTGCCAGCAGAGCGGGTGGTGAAAAACTGTTTTTT. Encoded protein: CASRAGGEKLFF.

Written as DNA, the CDR3 is TGCGCCAGCAGTCTCGGGACAGTATTCTCCTACGAGCAGTACTTC. Residues: CASSLGTVFSYEQYF. The V gene is TRBV5-1, the J gene TRBJ2-7; 7 bases are shared with TRBD1. This CDR3 has 15 residues. With V trimmed by 5 bases and J by 0 bases, 8 bases remained unmatched. Looked up from germline, CDR1 is SGHRS and CDR2 is YFSETQ.

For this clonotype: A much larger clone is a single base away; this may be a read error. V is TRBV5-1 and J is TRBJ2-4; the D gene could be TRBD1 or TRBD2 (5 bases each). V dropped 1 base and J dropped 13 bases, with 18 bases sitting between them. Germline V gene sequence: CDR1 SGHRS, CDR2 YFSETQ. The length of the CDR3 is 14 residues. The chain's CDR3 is CASSLSGTKNKQYF. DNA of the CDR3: TGCGCCAGCAGCTTGTCGGGGACGAAGAACAAGCAGTACTTC. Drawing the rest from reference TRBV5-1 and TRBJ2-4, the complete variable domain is KAGVTQTPRYLIKTRGQQVTLSCSPISGHRSVSWYQQTPGQGLQFLFEYFSETQRNKGNFPGRFSGRQFSNSRSEMNVSTLELGDSALYLCASSLSGTKNKQYFGAGTRLSVL.

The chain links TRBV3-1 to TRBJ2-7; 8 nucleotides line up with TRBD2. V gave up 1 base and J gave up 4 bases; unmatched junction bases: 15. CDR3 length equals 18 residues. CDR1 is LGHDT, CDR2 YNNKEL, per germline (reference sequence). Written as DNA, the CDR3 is TGTGCCAGCAGCCAAGCAGATCGTGGAGCGGGAGATCTGTACGAGCAGTACTTC. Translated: CASSQADRGAGDLYEQYF.

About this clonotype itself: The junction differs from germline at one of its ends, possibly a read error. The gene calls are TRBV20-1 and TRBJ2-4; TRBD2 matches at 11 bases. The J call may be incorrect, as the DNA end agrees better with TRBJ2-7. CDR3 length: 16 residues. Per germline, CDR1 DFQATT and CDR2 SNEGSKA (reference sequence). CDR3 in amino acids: CNASWVTSGSIHEQYF. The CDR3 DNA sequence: TGCAATGCTAGTTGGGTCACTAGCGGGAGTATCCACGAGCAGTACTTC.

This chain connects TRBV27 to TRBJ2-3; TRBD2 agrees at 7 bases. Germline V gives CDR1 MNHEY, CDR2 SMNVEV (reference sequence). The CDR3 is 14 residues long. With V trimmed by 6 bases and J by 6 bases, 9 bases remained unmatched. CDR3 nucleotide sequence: TGTGCCAGCAGCCGGGACTATGGGCGTGATACGCAGTATTTT. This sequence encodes CASSRDYGRDTQYF.

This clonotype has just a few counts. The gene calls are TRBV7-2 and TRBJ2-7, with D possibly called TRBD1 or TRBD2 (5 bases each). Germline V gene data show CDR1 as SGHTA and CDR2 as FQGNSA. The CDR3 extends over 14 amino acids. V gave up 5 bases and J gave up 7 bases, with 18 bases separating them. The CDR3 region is CASSPGREGREQYF. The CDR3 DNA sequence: TGTGCCAGCAGCCCGGGACGAGAGGGTAGGGAGCAGTACTTC.

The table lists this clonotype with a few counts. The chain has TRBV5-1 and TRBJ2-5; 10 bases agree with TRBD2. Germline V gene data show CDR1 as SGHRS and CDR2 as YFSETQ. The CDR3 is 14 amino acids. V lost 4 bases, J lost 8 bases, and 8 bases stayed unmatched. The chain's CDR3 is CASSPLAGGGTQYF. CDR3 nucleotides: TGCGCCAGCAGCCCCTTAGCGGGGGGTGGCACCCAGTACTTC.

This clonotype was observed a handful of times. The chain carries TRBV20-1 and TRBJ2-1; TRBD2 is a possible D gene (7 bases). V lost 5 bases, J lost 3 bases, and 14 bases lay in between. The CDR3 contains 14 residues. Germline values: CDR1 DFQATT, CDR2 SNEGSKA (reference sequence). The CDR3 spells CSAAWGGLYNEQFF. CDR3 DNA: TGCAGTGCTGCATGGGGGGGCCTCTACAATGAGCAGTTCTTC.

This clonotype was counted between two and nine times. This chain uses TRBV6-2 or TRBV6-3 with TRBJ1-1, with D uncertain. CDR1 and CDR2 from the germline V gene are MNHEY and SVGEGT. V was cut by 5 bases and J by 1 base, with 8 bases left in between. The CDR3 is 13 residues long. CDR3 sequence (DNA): TGTGCCAGCAGTCACGGACCGAACACTGAAGCTTTCTTT. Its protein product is CASSHGPNTEAFF.